This T cell receptor beta chain appears in the sequencing data of a study of blood T cell repertoires in COVID-19. Study in general: Acute and convalescent COVID-19 samples came from the United States, Italy and Spain. T cells, B-cell-depleted T cells, or PBMCs provided the cDNA or gDNA that served as material.

Profiling relied on immunoSEQ multiplex PCR, and the TCRdb table lists in-frame clones only, not all of them. Among about 270,000 clones, around 91% were seen once, and the ten largest hold 2% to 3%. Germline V lookup: CDR1 SGHRS, CDR2 YFSETQ. This CDR3 has 15 amino acids. J was trimmed by 7 bases and V by 3 bases; bases with no gene match: 8. All enrollees were roughly 18 to 90 years old and from about two dozen US areas. Cohort 3 recovered donors had two negative PCRs, clearance, or symptom resolution. This TCR came from a woman aged 18 to 35 who had recovered from COVID-19. What was sequenced was PBMCs or T cells enriched from blood (not recorded which). This rearrangement joins TRBV5-1 to TRBJ1-4; 8 bases fit TRBD1. The CDR3 DNA reads as TGCGCCAGCAGCTATGACCTGACAGGGGCTGAAAAACTGTTTTTT. This gives the protein CASSYDLTGAEKLFF.